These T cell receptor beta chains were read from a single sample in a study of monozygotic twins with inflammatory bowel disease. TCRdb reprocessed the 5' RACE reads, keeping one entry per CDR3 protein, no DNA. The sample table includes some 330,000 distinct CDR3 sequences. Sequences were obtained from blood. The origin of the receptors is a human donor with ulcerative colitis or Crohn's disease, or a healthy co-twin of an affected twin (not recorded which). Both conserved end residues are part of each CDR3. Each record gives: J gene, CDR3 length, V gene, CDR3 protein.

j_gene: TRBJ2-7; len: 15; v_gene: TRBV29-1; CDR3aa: CSVEKERDYSYEQYF
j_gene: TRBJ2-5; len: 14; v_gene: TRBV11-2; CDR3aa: CASSILRGQETQYF
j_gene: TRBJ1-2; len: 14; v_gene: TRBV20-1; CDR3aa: CSASSGYEFYGYTF
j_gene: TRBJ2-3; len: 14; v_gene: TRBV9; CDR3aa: CASSVAPQSDTQYF
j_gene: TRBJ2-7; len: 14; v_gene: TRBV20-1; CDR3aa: CSATLPGFPYEQYF
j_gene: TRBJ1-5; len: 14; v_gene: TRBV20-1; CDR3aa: CSASQGRGNQPQHF
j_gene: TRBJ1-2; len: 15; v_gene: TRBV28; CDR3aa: CASSRPGQALYGYTF
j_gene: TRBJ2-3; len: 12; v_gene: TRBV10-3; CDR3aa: CAISEPHATQYF
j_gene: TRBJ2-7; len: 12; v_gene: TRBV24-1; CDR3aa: CATSDNLYEQYF
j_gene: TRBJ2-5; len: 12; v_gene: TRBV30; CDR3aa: CAWSPSRETQYF
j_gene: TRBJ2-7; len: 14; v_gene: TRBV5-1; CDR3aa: CASRGRGNDYEQYF
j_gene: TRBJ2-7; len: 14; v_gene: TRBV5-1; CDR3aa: CASSLGGNSYEQYF
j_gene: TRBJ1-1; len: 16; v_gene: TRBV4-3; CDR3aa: CASSQDQARRDTEAFF
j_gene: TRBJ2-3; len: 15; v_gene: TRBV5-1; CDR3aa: CASSFDRDGADTQYF
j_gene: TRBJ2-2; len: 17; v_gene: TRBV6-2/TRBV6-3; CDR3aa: CASSYSWVGRSAGELFF
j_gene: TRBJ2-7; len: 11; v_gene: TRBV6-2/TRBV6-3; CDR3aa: CASTGSYEQYF